These 27 T cell receptor beta chains originate from one sample sequenced in a study of shared clonotypes between healthy human individuals (dated by TCRdb to the early 2020s). The library was produced with the immunoSEQ multiplex PCR assay. In its TCRdb copy, this immuneACCESS table keeps in-frame sequences only and misses some clones. Where compared with another copy, unresolved V genes explain less than half of these, and the others have no known cause. The sample contains some 2.1 million clones, less than 95% of them found a single time. Of the sample, 1.1% falls within the top ten clones. CD8 naive samples consisted of CD45RO-negative cells that were positively selected for CCR7, yielding a CD45RA+CCR7+ population without TemRA cells. Sequencing input: naive CD8+ T cells sorted from blood. The meaning of the sample's cell subset or site label: CD45RA+CCR7+. Every receptor here comes from a man between 18 and 29 years old in good health.

This chain connects TRBV4-1 to TRBJ2-1; 11 positions match TRBD2. Trimming took 3 bases from V and 10 from J; bases not matched to a gene: 8. Germline V gene lookup returns CDR1 MGHRA and CDR2 YSYEKL. The CDR3 has 15 amino acids. CDR3 bases: TGCGCCAGCAGCCAGTGGCTAGCGGGAGGAGGGGAGCAGTTCTTC. It is translated as CASSQWLAGGGEQFF.

The genes are TRBV6-1 and TRBJ2-3, with 7 bases matching TRBD2. With V trimmed by 8 bases and J by 0 bases, 8 bases remained unmatched. This CDR3 has 15 residues. Per germline, CDR1 MNHNS and CDR2 SASEGT. CDR3 sequence: CASSWDYPSTDTQYF. Written as DNA, the CDR3 is TGTGCCAGCTCATGGGACTACCCTAGCACAGATACGCAGTATTTT.

The gene calls are TRBV4-1 and TRBJ2-7, with TRBD2 matching 9 bases. Per the germline V gene, CDR1 is MGHRA and CDR2 is YSYEKL. J gave up 4 bases and V 0 bases, and 7 bases lay outside the gene matches. The CDR3 length is 16 residues. CDR3: CASSQDGIAGVYEQYF. The CDR3 bases are TGCGCCAGCAGCCAAGATGGGATAGCGGGAGTGTACGAGCAGTACTTC.

The chain joins TRBV18 to TRBJ2-7; 8 bases are a match to TRBD2. The germline gives CDR1 KGHSH, CDR2 LQKENI. The ends lost 6 bases at V and 0 bases at J; junction bases unmatched: 10. The CDR3 sequence is 16 residues long. The CDR3 DNA reads TGTGCCAGCTCCCCTACGGGGGGGGCCCTCTCCTACGAGCAGTACTTC. It specifies CASSPTGGALSYEQYF.

V is TRBV7-9 and J is TRBJ2-7, with D unresolved. V was shortened by 3 bases and J by 6 bases, with 12 bases between the two germline ends. Germline V CDR1 and CDR2: SEHNR, FQNEAQ (reference sequence). This CDR3 spans 13 amino acids. CDR3 region: CASSFSELGEQYF. CDR3 nucleotides: TGTGCCAGCAGCTTTTCTGAGTTGGGCGAGCAGTACTTC. The full variable domain, completed using reference TRBV7-9 and TRBJ2-7, is DTGVSQNPRHKITKRGQNVTFRCDPISEHNRLYWYRQTLGQGPEFLTYFQNEAQLEKSRLLSDRFSAERPKGSFSTLEIQRTEQGDSAMYLCASSFSELGEQYFGPGTRLTVT.

This sequence joins TRBV9 and TRBJ2-3; perhaps TRBD2 as D (7 bases). The V end was cut by 3 bases, the J end by 0 bases, with 14 bases between. Germline-derived CDR1 and CDR2 are SGDLS and YYNGEE. CDR3 length equals 16 residues. The CDR3 loop reads CASSGPGGESTDTQYF. CDR3 sequence (DNA): TGTGCCAGCAGCGGCCCGGGGGGCGAGAGCACAGATACGCAGTATTTT.

A note on this clone: Because the CDR3's place on the DNA is in doubt, the DNA is left out and the CDR3 is given as listed by TCRdb. The rearrangement links TRBV9 to TRBJ2-1; the tabulated D call, TRBD2, remains unverified against the DNA. The length of the CDR3 is 13 amino acids, counting both ends. The V gene's germline CDR1 is SGDLS and CDR2 YYNGEE. The CDR3: CASSVGGGTPPFF.

This clone was seen only once. As DNA, the CDR3 is TGTGCCAGCAGCGTAGGAGGGTCGGCTACTAACAAGAATGAGCAGTTCTTC. This codes for CASSVGGSATNKNEQFF. The chain recombines TRBV9 with TRBJ2-1; tentative D call: TRBD2 (5 bases). Germline V CDR1 and CDR2: SGDLS, YYNGEE. The CDR3 has 17 residues. V lost 0 bases and J lost 7, with 20 bases in between.

The sample holds one count of this clone. The genes are TRBV7-9 and TRBJ1-5; D gene uncertain. Germline lookup yields CDR1 SEHNR and CDR2 FQNEAQ (reference sequence). V lost 1 base to trimming and J lost 0 bases, with 7 bases between them. The CDR3 has 15 amino acids. CDR3: CASSLDDLSNQPQHF. The DNA for the CDR3 is TGTGCCAGCAGCTTAGATGACCTTAGCAATCAGCCCCAGCATTTT.

As regards this clone: The same CDR3 arises from other DNA sequences in this sample as well. The chain employs TRBV29-1 and TRBJ2-7; D ambiguous. V was shortened by 4 bases and J by 0 bases, with 4 bases between the two germline ends. Germline loops: CDR1 SQVTM, CDR2 ANQGSEA. The CDR3 is 11 residues long. CDR3 protein: CSVGSSYEQYF. CDR3 sequence (DNA): TGCAGCGTTGGGAGCTCCTACGAGCAGTACTTC.

This CDR3 reads CASSQVGRPYMNTEAFF. DNA for the CDR3: TGCGCCAGCAGCCAAGTGGGTCGACCCTATATGAACACTGAAGCTTTCTTT. The rearrangement links TRBV4-1 to TRBJ1-1; D is undetermined. The germline V gene encodes CDR1 MGHRA and CDR2 YSYEKL. Trimming pared 1 base from V and 0 bases from J, leaving 15 bases between. The CDR3 is 17 residues long.

The V call is TRBV2, the J call TRBJ2-5; a weak D match, TRBD1 (5 bases). Germline V CDR1 and CDR2: SNHLY, FYNNEI. V was shortened by 1 base and J by 10 bases, with 19 bases between the two germline ends. CDR3 size: 15 residues. In nucleotides, the CDR3 is TGTGCCAGCAGTGAAGGGGCAGGGTGGGATTCGGGCCAGTACTTC. As protein: CASSEGAGWDSGQYF.

This clone came up once. The rearrangement joins TRBV19 to TRBJ1-5; a weak D match, TRBD1 (5 bases). Per germline, CDR1 LNHDA and CDR2 SQIVND (reference sequence). The CDR3 has 14 residues. Trimming left V 6 bases short and J 9 bases short, with 18 bases between. The CDR3 DNA is TGTGCCAGTAGGCCGGGACCCTCTTGGGGGCCCCAGCATTTT. It codes for CASRPGPSWGPQHF.

J is TRBJ2-1 and V is TRBV19; 10 bases match TRBD2. V was clipped by 3 bases and J by 7 bases; unmatched bases: 6. The CDR3 contains 15 residues. Germline CDR1 LNHDA, CDR2 SQIVND (reference sequence). The CDR3, as DNA: TGTGCCAGTAGTATGATAGCGGGAGGTGAAAATGAGCAGTTCTTC. Protein: CASSMIAGGENEQFF.

This clone has just one count. V usage is TRBV6-6 and J usage is TRBJ2-7, with 11 bases identical to TRBD1. CDR3 length equals 14 residues. CDR1 and CDR2 (germline): MNHNY, SVGAGI (reference sequence). V was clipped by 5 bases and J by 5 bases; unmatched bases: 5. This CDR3 reads CASSRGQGADEQYF. The CDR3 bases are TGTGCCAGCAGTCGAGGACAGGGGGCCGACGAGCAGTACTTC.

This chain uses TRBV27 with TRBJ1-5, with TRBD1 matching 9 bases. The germline CDR1 and CDR2 sequences are MNHEY and SMNVEV (reference sequence). Trimming removed 6 bases from V and 6 bases from J; junction bases left unmatched: 9. The CDR3 has 15 residues. CDR3 sequence (DNA): TGTGCCAGCAGCATCGGACAGGGGAGCGGTCAGCCCCAGCATTTT. It specifies CASSIGQGSGQPQHF.

V usage is TRBV5-5 and J usage is TRBJ2-3; unclear D gene. Trimming shortened V by 0 bases and J by 0 bases, and 8 bases separated the two germline ends. CDR3 length: 15 residues. Germline loops: CDR1 SGHKS, CDR2 YYEKEE (reference sequence). Written as DNA, the CDR3 is TGTGCCAGCAGCTTGGTATGGACCAGCACAGATACGCAGTATTTT. Translating gives CASSLVWTSTDTQYF.

CDR3 sequence reads: CASSLEGGRETQYF. The DNA for the CDR3 is TGTGCCAGCAGCTTGGAAGGGGGCAGAGAGACCCAGTACTTC. The chain has TRBV5-4 and TRBJ2-5; 7 bases map to TRBD1. J lost 4 bases, V lost 0 bases, and 3 bases had no gene match. Germline CDR1 reads SGHNT; CDR2 reads YYREEE (reference sequence). This CDR3 spans 14 amino acids.

The chain employs TRBV5-1 and TRBJ2-7, with a possible D match to TRBD2 (6 bases). The CDR3 has 15 amino acids. V shed 1 base and J shed 3 bases, with 14 bases lying between them. Germline assignment: CDR1 SGHRS and CDR2 YFSETQ. DNA for the CDR3: TGCGCCAGCAGCTTGAGTACCGGGGGTATCTACGAGCAGTACTTC. Encoded protein: CASSLSTGGIYEQYF.

In the case of this clone: An end of the junction does not agree with germline; a read error may underlie this. The gene calls are TRBV7-7 and TRBJ2-5; 11 bases are a match to TRBD2. CDR1 is SSHAT, CDR2 FNYEAQ, per germline (reference sequence). This CDR3 contains 15 residues. CDR3 amino acids: CASSSLAGGQETQYF. The DNA for the CDR3 is TGTGCTAGCAGCTCCCTAGCGGGGGGACAAGAGACCCAGTACTTC.

The chain uses TRBV9 and TRBJ1-1, with 10 bases lining up with TRBD1. Germline V CDR1 and CDR2: SGDLS, YYNGEE. Trimming at V came to 0 bases and at J to 4 bases, leaving 3 bases not matched to a gene. This CDR3 spans 15 amino acids. In DNA, the CDR3 is TGTGCCAGCAGCGTAGAGTGGACAGGGGGCACTGAAGCTTTCTTT. Translation gives CASSVEWTGGTEAFF. Full variable domain (remainder filled in from reference TRBV9 and TRBJ1-1): DSGVTQTPKHLITATGQRVTLRCSPRSGDLSVYWYQQSLDQGLQFLIQYYNGEERAKGNILERFSAQQFPDLHSELNLSSLELGDSALYFCASSVEWTGGTEAFFGQGTRLTVV.

This clone occurred once. V and J are TRBV2 and TRBJ2-7, with 7 bases matching TRBD1. The V gene end was trimmed by 6 bases and the J gene end by 3 bases; junction bases not matched to a gene: 8. The CDR3 extends over 14 amino acids. Germline CDR1 reads SNHLY; CDR2 reads FYNNEI. CDR3 residues: CASRAVTGNYEQYF. CDR3 nucleotide sequence: TGTGCCAGCAGGGCCGTGACAGGGAACTACGAGCAGTACTTC.

The V and J genes are TRBV7-6 and TRBJ2-1, with a possible D match to TRBD2 (5 bases). This CDR3 has 12 amino acids. The ends were cut back, 2 bases at V and 8 bases at J, with 7 bases in the middle. From germline, CDR1 is SGHVS and CDR2 FNYEAQ. The DNA for the CDR3 is TGTGCCAGCAGCTTAATGGAGGATGAGCAGTTCTTC. Translating it yields CASSLMEDEQFF. Full variable domain (outside the CDR3, taken from reference TRBV7-6 and TRBJ2-1): GAGVSQSPRYKVTKRGQDVALRCDPISGHVSLYWYRQALGQGPEFLTYFNYEAQQDKSGLPNDRFSAERPEGSISTLTIQRTEQRDSAMYRCASSLMEDEQFFGPGTRLTVL.

The chain carries TRBV4-1 and TRBJ1-5; no definite D call. Germline V gene lookup returns CDR1 MGHRA and CDR2 YSYEKL. Trimming cost V 3 bases and J 2 bases, with 5 bases left between them. The CDR3 consists of 13 residues. The CDR3 DNA sequence: TGCGCCAGCAGCCATCCAGGCAATCAGCCCCAGCATTTT. It codes for CASSHPGNQPQHF.

The J gene is TRBJ2-7, the V gene TRBV9; 10 bases are a match to TRBD1. The germline V gene has CDR1 SGDLS and CDR2 YYNGEE. The length of the CDR3 is 15 residues. V shed 4 bases, J shed 2 bases, and the junction held 6 bases outside the gene matches. The chain's CDR3 is CASSLTGGVPYEQYF. CDR3 nucleotides: TGTGCCAGCAGCCTGACAGGGGGCGTGCCCTACGAGCAGTACTTC.

This clone has just one count. The chain links TRBV15 to TRBJ2-7; D gene uncertain. The CDR3 is made up of 17 amino acids. Trimming stripped 0 bases from V and 2 bases from J, with 17 bases between. CDR1 and CDR2 (germline): LNHNV, YYDKDF (reference sequence). The CDR3 DNA reads TGTGCCACCAGCAGAGACCCCGGTCCGGATAGTACCTACGAGCAGTACTTC. As protein: CATSRDPGPDSTYEQYF.

The chain links TRBV28 to TRBJ1-1; D possibly corresponds to TRBD1 (5 bases). V was shortened by 2 bases and J by 1 base, with 8 bases between the two germline ends. Germline assignment: CDR1 MDHEN and CDR2 SYDVKM. The CDR3 totals 14 residues. CDR3 sequence (DNA): TGTGCCAGCAGTTTACAGGGTCGGAACACTGAAGCTTTCTTT. Its translation is CASSLQGRNTEAFF. Variable domain in full (rest from reference TRBV28 and TRBJ1-1): DVKVTQSSRYLVKRTGEKVFLECVQDMDHENMFWYRQDPGLGLRLIYFSYDVKMKEKGDIPEGYSVSREKKERFSLILESASTNQTSMYLCASSLQGRNTEAFFGQGTRLTVV.